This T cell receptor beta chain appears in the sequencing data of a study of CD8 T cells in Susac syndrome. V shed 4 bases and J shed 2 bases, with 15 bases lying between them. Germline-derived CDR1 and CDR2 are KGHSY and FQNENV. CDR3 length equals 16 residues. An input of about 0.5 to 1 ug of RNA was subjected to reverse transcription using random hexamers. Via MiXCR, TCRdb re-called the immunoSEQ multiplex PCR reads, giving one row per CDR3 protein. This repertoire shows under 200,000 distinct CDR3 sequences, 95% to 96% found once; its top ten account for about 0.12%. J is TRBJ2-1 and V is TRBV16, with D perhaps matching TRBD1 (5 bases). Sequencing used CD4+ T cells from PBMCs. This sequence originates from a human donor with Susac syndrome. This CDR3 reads CASSPQGRRAYNEQFF. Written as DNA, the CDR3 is TGTGCCAGCAGCCCGCAGGGAAGAAGGGCCTACAATGAGCAGTTCTTC.